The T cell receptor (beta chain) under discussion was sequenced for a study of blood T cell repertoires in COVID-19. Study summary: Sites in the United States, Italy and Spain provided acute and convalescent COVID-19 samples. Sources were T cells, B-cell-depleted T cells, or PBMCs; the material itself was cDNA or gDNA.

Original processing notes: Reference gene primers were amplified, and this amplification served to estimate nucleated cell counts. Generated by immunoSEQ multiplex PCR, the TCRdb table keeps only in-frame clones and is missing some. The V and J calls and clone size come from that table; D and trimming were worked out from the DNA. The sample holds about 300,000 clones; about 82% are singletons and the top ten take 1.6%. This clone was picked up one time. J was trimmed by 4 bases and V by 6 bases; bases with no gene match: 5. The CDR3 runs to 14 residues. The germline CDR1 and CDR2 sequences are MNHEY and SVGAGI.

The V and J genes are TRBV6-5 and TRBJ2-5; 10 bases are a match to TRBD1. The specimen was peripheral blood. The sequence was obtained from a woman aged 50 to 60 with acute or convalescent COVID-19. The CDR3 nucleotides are TGTGCCAGCAGCGACTGGGACAGGGGAGAGACCCAGTACTTC. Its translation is CASSDWDRGETQYF.